The 12 T cell receptor beta chains reported below all come from one sample, sequenced in a study of cytomegalovirus exposure and HLA in healthy donors. In the PCR, 60 Vbeta and 13 Jbeta primers were used. The table came from immunoSEQ multiplex PCR; TCRdb's copy has only in-frame clones and leaves some out. In the table there are 150,000 to 200,000 clones, roughly 79% of which are singletons. Sequenced: PBMCs. These receptors all stem from a man aged 35-49 years in good health and CMV-seropositive.

V is TRBV4-1 and J is TRBJ2-7; 9 bases fit TRBD2. The CDR3 spans 16 residues. The trim removed 0 bases at V and 4 bases at J, leaving 7 bases unmatched. The V gene's germline CDR1 is MGHRA and CDR2 YSYEKL. The CDR3 DNA reads as TGCGCCAGCAGCCAAGAGGAGGCTAGCGGGATGTACGAGCAGTACTTC. It yields the protein CASSQEEASGMYEQYF.

The gene calls are TRBV18 and TRBJ2-1; 8 nucleotides align to TRBD2. Unmatched junction bases numbered 5, after V lost 3 bases and J lost 4 bases. The CDR3 has 15 residues. The germline V gene encodes CDR1 KGHSH and CDR2 LQKENI. This CDR3 reads CASSPLAGQYNEQFF. As DNA, the CDR3 is TGTGCCAGCTCACCTCTAGCGGGCCAATACAATGAGCAGTTCTTC.

This clone was counted a single time. V gene TRBV7-9 combines with J gene TRBJ1-6; tentatively, D is TRBD1 (6 bases). Trimming left V 5 bases short and J 7 bases short, with 15 bases between. Germline V lookup: CDR1 SEHNR, CDR2 FQNEAQ (reference sequence). There are 15 residues in the CDR3. The CDR3 loop reads CASSPGGRRNSPLHF. The CDR3 DNA follows: TGTGCCAGCAGCCCGGGGGGCAGGAGGAATTCACCCCTCCACTTT.

The genes are TRBV27 and TRBJ2-1; 15 nucleotides align to TRBD2. CDR1 MNHEY and CDR2 SMNVEV come from the germline V gene (reference sequence). V shed 7 bases, J shed 9 bases, and the junction held 10 bases outside the gene matches. CDR3 length: 16 residues. DNA for the CDR3: TGTGCCAGCACTTCGGTGGGACTAGCGGGAGGCACTGAGCAGTTCTTC. Its translation: CASTSVGLAGGTEQFF.

The chain links TRBV9 to TRBJ2-7; the D is unclear. CDR3 length equals 14 residues. The V and J ends lost 0 bases and 2 bases respectively, with 9 bases between them. Germline lookup yields CDR1 SGDLS and CDR2 YYNGEE. The CDR3 sequence: CASSVGGFTYEQYF. CDR3 nucleotides: TGTGCCAGCAGCGTAGGAGGCTTCACCTACGAGCAGTACTTC.

V is TRBV20-1 and J is TRBJ1-2; possibly TRBD1 for D (6 bases). Per germline, CDR1 DFQATT and CDR2 SNEGSKA (reference sequence). V was cut by 6 bases and J by 4 bases, with 9 bases left in between. CDR3 length: 11 residues. The CDR3 loop reads CSAPTGYGYTF. The DNA of the CDR3 is TGCAGTGCCCCGACAGGCTATGGCTACACCTTC.

This clone was recorded once. The V call is TRBV9, the J call TRBJ2-1; 14 nucleotides line up with TRBD2. The V segment lost 1 base and the J segment 8 bases; nucleotides outside the gene matches: 11. The CDR3 consists of 18 residues. Per the germline V gene, CDR1 is SGDLS and CDR2 is YYNGEE. CDR3: CASSVTPRLAGGPDEQFF. The CDR3 region has the DNA TGTGCCAGCAGCGTAACCCCAAGACTAGCGGGAGGGCCGGATGAGCAGTTCTTC.

The chain couples TRBV5-4 to TRBJ2-5, with TRBD2 as a possible D gene (5 bases). CDR3 length: 14 amino acids. V lost 2 bases and J 3 bases, leaving 11 bases between the germline ends. Looked up from germline, CDR1 is SGHNT and CDR2 is YYREEE (reference sequence). CDR3 bases: TGTGCCAGCAGCTTCGTCGGGAATGAAGAGACCCAGTACTTC. Amino acid sequence: CASSFVGNEETQYF. Full variable domain (rest looked up from reference TRBV5-4 and TRBJ2-5): ETGVTQSPTHLIKTRGQQVTLRCSSQSGHNTVSWYQQALGQGPQFIFQYYREEENGRGNFPPRFSGLQFPNYSSELNVNALELDDSALYLCASSFVGNEETQYFGPGTRLLVL.

V is TRBV19 and J is TRBJ2-3; 10 bases fit TRBD2. Germline-derived CDR1 and CDR2 are LNHDA and SQIVND (reference sequence). V was clipped by 0 bases and J by 3 bases; unmatched bases: 3. This CDR3 has 16 amino acids. The CDR3 here is CASSIDLAGVTDTQYF. Written as DNA, the CDR3 is TGTGCCAGTAGTATAGATCTAGCGGGAGTGACAGATACGCAGTATTTT.

CDR3 coding DNA: TGTGCCAGCAGTAGGGGAAAGATCGGTCAGCCCCAGCATTTT. This translates into CASSRGKIGQPQHF. The chain is built from TRBV6-1 and TRBJ1-5; perhaps TRBD1 as D (5 bases). The CDR3 has 14 amino acids. Germline V gene data show CDR1 as MNHNS and CDR2 as SASEGT. The V gene lost 5 bases and the J gene lost 6 bases, with 14 bases spanning the gap.

This clone was seen a handful of times. V and J are TRBV10-3 and TRBJ1-2; D not resolved. Looked up from germline, CDR1 is ENHRY and CDR2 is SYGVKD. The CDR3 runs 13 residues. V dropped 0 bases and J dropped 5 bases, with 7 bases sitting between them. CDR3 sequence (DNA): TGTGCCATCAGTGAGTCGGACTCATATGGCTACACCTTC. Its translation is CAISESDSYGYTF.

V and J are TRBV13 and TRBJ2-1; a possible D gene is TRBD2 (5 bases). This CDR3 region has 12 residues. Germline loops: CDR1 PRHDT, CDR2 FYEKMQ (reference sequence). Trimming pared 0 bases from V and 10 bases from J, leaving 7 bases between. The DNA of the CDR3 is TGTGCCAGCAGCTTAGGGGAGGAGGAGCAGTTCTTC. It is translated as CASSLGEEEQFF.